This TCR beta chain is drawn from a study of T cells in Graves' hyperthyroidism and ophthalmopathy. Findings of the study overall: Blood also contained most expanded thyroid clonotypes above 0.001.

Ten or more counts support this clonotype. Antigen: not known. A Clinical Activity Score of at least 3, a NOSPECS grade of at least 4 and a duration under 3 months were recorded in the ophthalmopathy patients. Uncontrolled infection, other autoimmune disease, pregnancy or lactation led to exclusion. On the basis of clinical symptoms, serum thyroxine and TRAb, thyroid ultrasound and orbital computed tomography, diagnoses were made. The TCR beta CDR3 regions underwent amplification using RNA transcripts as the source. The TCR CDR3 first-round RT-PCR relied on the HTBI primer set. In TCRdb, the multiplex PCR reads were re-called with MiXCR into one record per CDR3 protein. The profile shows nearly 600,000 distinct CDR3 sequences, more than 13% of them singletons. The receptor was derived from a young woman with Graves' ophthalmopathy. Sequenced: blood.

CDR3 in amino acids: CASSLGDWGYEQYF. CDR3 DNA sequence: TGTGCCAGCAGTTTAGGGGATTGGGGGTACGAGCAGTACTTC. The chain links TRBV12-3 or TRBV12-4 to TRBJ2-7; D is tentatively TRBD1 or TRBD2 (5 bases each). CDR3 length: 14 residues. V shed 1 base and J shed 4 bases, with 11 bases lying between them.